Below, 27 T cell receptor beta chains from the same sample are listed, as sequenced in a study of blood T cell repertoires in COVID-19. Clones were sequenced by immunoSEQ multiplex PCR, and TCRdb holds only the in-frame ones, with some missing. The sample consists of under 300,000 clones, 80% to 90% of them appearing once. The sequencing sample was made of peripheral blood. The receptors stem from a woman in her fifties or sixties who had recovered from COVID-19.

This clone was recorded many times. J is TRBJ2-1 and V is TRBV7-9; a weak D match, TRBD2 (5 bases). V lost 5 bases and J 6 bases, leaving 14 bases between the germline ends. The CDR3 sequence is 14 residues long. Germline loops: CDR1 SEHNR, CDR2 FQNEAQ (reference sequence). The CDR3, as DNA: TGTGCCAGCAGCAAATGGGTAGAGGGCAATGAGCAGTTCTTC. Protein product: CASSKWVEGNEQFF.

The CDR3 here is CASSQDLASRTDTQYF. Written as DNA, the CDR3 is TGTGCCAGCAGCCAAGACCTAGCGAGCCGCACAGATACGCAGTATTTT. The chain is built from TRBV4-2 and TRBJ2-3; the D gene is possibly TRBD2 (6 bases). Trimming removed 0 bases from V and 1 base from J, with 11 bases in between. Looked up from germline, CDR1 is LGHNA and CDR2 is YNFKEQ. The CDR3 length is 16 residues.

The genes are TRBV10-3 and TRBJ2-7; maybe TRBD2 (7 bases). From germline, CDR1 is ENHRY and CDR2 SYGVKD. The CDR3 is 14 residues long. V shed 8 bases and J shed 6 bases, with 20 bases lying between them. The CDR3, as DNA: TGTGCCATCGGGGGGGGCGGGACTACCCCCGAGCAGTACTTC. Its protein product is CAIGGGGTTPEQYF.

This clone showed up just once. V is TRBV27 and J is TRBJ2-7; D remains ambiguous. V dropped 8 bases and J dropped 0 bases, with 5 bases sitting between them. Germline values: CDR1 MNHEY, CDR2 SMNVEV (reference sequence). The length of the CDR3 is 11 residues. CDR3 region: CASPSSYEQYF. The CDR3 region has the DNA TGTGCCAGCCCGAGCTCCTACGAGCAGTACTTC.

The rearrangement joins TRBV19 to TRBJ1-3; 11 bases line up with TRBD1. The CDR3 consists of 15 residues. V shed 6 bases and J 3 bases; nucleotides not matched to a gene: 4. Per germline, CDR1 LNHDA and CDR2 SQIVND (reference sequence). CDR3 DNA sequence: TGTGCCAGTAGAACGGACAGGGGGCATGGAAACACCATATATTTT. Translation: CASRTDRGHGNTIYF.

The J gene is TRBJ2-7, the V gene TRBV28; TRBD1 agrees at 11 bases. J lost 6 bases, V lost 5 bases, and 6 bases had no gene match. The CDR3 extends over 14 amino acids. Germline CDR1 and CDR2: MDHEN and SYDVKM. The CDR3 bases are TGTGCCAGCAGTCGGGACAGGGGGTCCCGCGAGCAGTACTTC. Protein sequence: CASSRDRGSREQYF.

The DNA of the CDR3 is TGTGCCATCAGTGATTTGGGGGCTGGCTACACCTTC. Encoded protein: CAISDLGAGYTF. The chain links TRBV10-3 to TRBJ1-2; D may be TRBD1 (6 bases). The CDR3 consists of 12 residues. Germline CDR1 is ENHRY and CDR2 is SYGVKD. The V end was cut by 3 bases, the J end by 7 bases, with 9 bases between.

The V gene is TRBV12-3 or TRBV12-4, the J gene TRBJ2-2; a weak D match, TRBD1 (5 bases). CDR3 length: 12 amino acids. Trimming took 7 bases from V and 7 from J, leaving 10 bases between them. CDR3: CASTWGVGELFF. The DNA of the CDR3 is TGTGCCAGCACTTGGGGCGTCGGGGAGCTGTTTTTT.

The rearrangement uses TRBV7-9 and TRBJ2-3; the D gene is possibly TRBD1 (6 bases). This CDR3 region has 14 residues. Trimming left V 7 bases short and J 10 bases short, with 21 bases between. The germline V gene encodes CDR1 SEHNR and CDR2 FQNEAQ (reference sequence). CDR3 coding DNA: TGTGCCAGCACCCTAACAGGGTACGGAGAGGCGCAGTATTTT. It specifies CASTLTGYGEAQYF.

This CDR3 reads CASSQDRGRGYTF. As DNA, the CDR3 is TGTGCCAGCAGCCAGGACAGGGGGCGCGGCTACACCTTC. The chain couples TRBV4-2 to TRBJ1-2; 11 nucleotides match TRBD1. CDR3 length: 13 amino acids. In germline, CDR1 is LGHNA, CDR2 YNFKEQ. After removal of 3 bases from V and 8 bases from J, the junction contained 2 bases not matched to a gene.

This clone has just a few counts. The chain carries TRBV11-2 and TRBJ1-2; D not resolved. Germline CDR1 and CDR2: SGHAT and FQNNGV. Trimming pared 2 bases from V and 8 bases from J, leaving 18 bases between. This CDR3 is built from 15 residues. CDR3 amino acids: CASSLSGRRRGGYTF. DNA for the CDR3: TGTGCCAGCAGCTTAAGTGGCAGGAGGCGAGGCGGCTACACCTTC.

The J gene is TRBJ2-7, the V gene TRBV4-3; TRBD1 might be the D (6 bases). The germline V and J ends were trimmed by 2 bases and 9 bases, with 23 bases remaining between them. CDR1 and CDR2 (germline): LGHNA, YSLEER. The CDR3 is 16 residues long. The CDR3 sequence is CASSQPTGGGWAAQYF. Here the CDR3 DNA reads TGCGCCAGCAGCCAACCGACAGGAGGTGGGTGGGCTGCGCAGTACTTC.

This clone is a singleton in its sample. The rearrangement uses TRBV30 and TRBJ1-5; D is unclear. The length of the CDR3 is 14 residues. Trimming took 2 bases from V and 4 from J, leaving 12 bases between them. Germline-derived CDR1 and CDR2 are GTSNPN and SVGIG (reference sequence). The CDR3 region is CAWSSMTGNQPQHF. The CDR3 nucleotides read TGTGCCTGGAGTTCGATGACGGGAAATCAGCCCCAGCATTTT.

The rearrangement uses TRBV5-6 and TRBJ1-3; 10 nucleotides agree with TRBD1. Germline CDR1 is SGHDT and CDR2 is YYEEEE. CDR3 length: 15 residues. The ends lost 2 bases at V and 2 bases at J; junction bases unmatched: 1. The CDR3 here is CASSFGQGAGNTIYF. The CDR3 bases are TGTGCCAGCAGCTTTGGACAGGGGGCTGGAAACACCATATATTTT.

V and J are TRBV5-1 and TRBJ2-1; 10 bases line up with TRBD1. CDR3 size: 15 residues. With 4 bases clipped from V and 5 bases from J, the junction kept 6 bases outside the gene matches. Germline loops: CDR1 SGHRS, CDR2 YFSETQ. The CDR3 region is CASSVWDRGNNEQFF. CDR3 DNA: TGCGCCAGCAGCGTCTGGGACAGGGGAAACAATGAGCAGTTCTTC.

J is TRBJ1-1 and V is TRBV5-1; TRBD1 agrees at 9 bases. Trimming at V came to 2 bases and at J to 4 bases, leaving 9 bases not matched to a gene. The germline gives CDR1 SGHRS, CDR2 YFSETQ. The CDR3 contains 16 residues. The CDR3 sequence: CASSFTGGAYGTEAFF. The CDR3 nucleotides read TGCGCCAGCAGCTTTACAGGGGGCGCTTACGGCACTGAAGCTTTCTTT.

The V and J genes are TRBV2 and TRBJ2-2, with TRBD1 as a possible D gene (5 bases). CDR1 SNHLY and CDR2 FYNNEI come from the germline V gene. Trimming cost V 5 bases and J 5 bases, with 15 bases left between them. This CDR3 has 15 residues. This chain's CDR3 is CASSLPGMGTGELFF. The CDR3 DNA sequence: TGTGCCAGCAGTCTGCCAGGGATGGGGACCGGGGAGCTGTTTTTT. The entire variable domain, with the rest obtained from reference TRBV2 and TRBJ2-2, is as follows: EPEVTQTPSHQVTQMGQEVILRCVPISNHLYFYWYRQILGQKVEFLVSFYNNEISEKSEIFDDQFSVERPDGSNFTLKIRSTKLEDSAMYFCASSLPGMGTGELFFGEGSRLTVL.

This clone came up a few times. The chain employs TRBV7-2 and TRBJ2-6, with 8 nucleotides matching TRBD1. V lost 6 bases and J lost 1; bases outside the gene matches: 11. Per germline, CDR1 SGHTA and CDR2 FQGNSA. This CDR3 comprises 18 residues. The CDR3 DNA is TGTGCCAGCAGTTATTCCGGGACAGGAGTTTCTGGGGCCAACGTCCTGACTTTC. It yields the protein CASSYSGTGVSGANVLTF.

The chain is built from TRBV28 and TRBJ2-1; D is perhaps TRBD1 (6 bases). The CDR3 is made up of 15 amino acids. Looked up from germline, CDR1 is MDHEN and CDR2 is SYDVKM. Trimming removed 3 bases at V and 6 bases at J, with 15 bases between. In DNA form, the CDR3 reads TGTGCCAGCAGTTTTTTAGTGGGGGCGTTCAATGAGCAGTTCTTC. As protein: CASSFLVGAFNEQFF.

CDR3 in DNA: TGTGCCAGCAGCAAAGACCTCGCTCAGTTCGCTAACTATGGCTACACCTTC. Its translation is CASSKDLAQFANYGYTF. This rearrangement joins TRBV21-1 to TRBJ1-2; the table's D call, TRBD1, was not checked against the DNA. TRBV21-1 is reported as a pseudogene. This CDR3 region has 17 residues.

The chain joins TRBV19 to TRBJ1-1; TRBD1 is a possible D gene (5 bases). Trimming shortened V by 9 bases and J by 4 bases, and 9 bases separated the two germline ends. The CDR3 covers 11 residues. Per the germline V gene, CDR1 is LNHDA and CDR2 is SQIVND (reference sequence). CDR3 in amino acids: CARNTGTEAFF. The CDR3, as DNA: TGTGCCAGAAATACAGGCACTGAAGCTTTCTTT.

The chain couples TRBV20-1 to TRBJ2-1; D unresolved. V lost 6 bases and J 12 bases, leaving 15 bases between the germline ends. The CDR3 spans 11 residues. CDR1 and CDR2 from the germline V gene are DFQATT and SNEGSKA (reference sequence). CDR3 DNA: TGCAGTGCCAGGAATGGCATATGGCAGTTCTTC. It encodes CSARNGIWQFF.

This chain links TRBV9 with TRBJ1-5; a weak D match, TRBD1 (5 bases). V was shortened by 3 bases and J by 0 bases, with 10 bases between the two germline ends. Looked up from germline, CDR1 is SGDLS and CDR2 is YYNGEE. The CDR3 spans 15 residues. CDR3: CASSGPDSSNQPQHF. In DNA form, the CDR3 reads TGTGCCAGCAGCGGCCCAGACAGTAGCAATCAGCCCCAGCATTTT. Variable domain in full (rest from reference TRBV9 and TRBJ1-5): DSGVTQTPKHLITATGQRVTLRCSPRSGDLSVYWYQQSLDQGLQFLIQYYNGEERAKGNILERFSAQQFPDLHSELNLSSLELGDSALYFCASSGPDSSNQPQHFGDGTRLSIL.

The chain joins TRBV4-3 to TRBJ2-3, with 12 nucleotides matching TRBD2. The CDR3 covers 17 residues. With V trimmed by 0 bases and J by 6 bases, 7 bases remained unmatched. CDR1 is LGHNA and CDR2 is YSLEER in the germline V gene. The CDR3 DNA reads TGCGCCAGCAGCCAAGACCTAGCGGGAGGGCCGGGTGATACGCAGTATTTT. This sequence encodes CASSQDLAGGPGDTQYF.

Only a few counts were recorded for this clone. The genes are TRBV28 and TRBJ1-3; TRBD1 matches at 10 bases. The CDR3 is 16 residues long. CDR1 MDHEN and CDR2 SYDVKM come from the germline V gene. The trim removed 3 bases at V and 4 bases at J, leaving 6 bases unmatched. Here the CDR3 DNA reads TGTGCCAGCAGTTTCGGGGACAGGGGATGGGGAAACACCATATATTTT. This codes for CASSFGDRGWGNTIYF.

The chain is built from TRBV3-1 (or the pseudogene TRBV3-2) and TRBJ1-1; weak D call: TRBD1 (6 bases). Trimming pared 0 bases from V and 4 bases from J, leaving 12 bases between. CDR1 is LGHDT, CDR2 YNNKEL, per germline (reference sequence). The CDR3 contains 15 residues. The chain's CDR3 is CASSQDPGVSTEAFF. The CDR3 bases are TGTGCCAGCAGCCAAGATCCAGGGGTTAGCACTGAAGCTTTCTTT.

This chain connects TRBV7-2 to TRBJ2-5; D is ambiguous. The germline gives CDR1 SGHTA, CDR2 FQGNSA. Trimming left V 7 bases short and J 0 bases short, with 12 bases between. The CDR3 runs 14 residues. This CDR3 reads CASTSRWDQETQYF. The CDR3 DNA sequence: TGTGCCAGCACTTCTAGGTGGGACCAAGAGACCCAGTACTTC.